The source of this TCR beta chain is a study of T cells in women clearing cervical HPV infection. Data came from immunoSEQ multiplex PCR; TCRdb stores just in-frame clones and leaves some out. This sample's table has around 33,000 clones. In the case of this clone: Sequencing ends 3 residues short of the CDR3 end; the germline J gene provides the rest.

The V segment lost 3 bases and the J segment 7 bases; nucleotides outside the gene matches: 8. The germline CDR1 and CDR2 sequences are MNHNS and SASEGT. The CDR3 contains 15 residues. The chain links TRBV6-1 to TRBJ1-5; TRBD1 matches 8 bases. The material sequenced was blood buffy coat. The sequence was collected from a woman between 18 and 70 years old with a cervical HPV16 infection that either progressed to CIN3+ or cleared (not recorded which). This CDR3 is CASSDWTGRGQPQHF. Incomplete CDR3 DNA: TGTGCCAGCAGTGACTGGACAGGGCGGGGGCAGCCC.